Each of the 30 T cell receptor beta chains below was sequenced from the same sample in a study of blood T cell repertoires in COVID-19. Sequencing used immunoSEQ multiplex PCR; TCRdb keeps in-frame clones, though not all of them. The profile shows about 18,000 clones, about four fifths of them singletons. The sample comprised peripheral blood. These receptors were obtained from a man aged 40-49 years with active or convalescent COVID-19.

J is TRBJ2-2 and V is TRBV9, with 8 nucleotides matching TRBD1. The CDR3 spans 14 residues. V lost 3 bases and J lost 5; bases outside the gene matches: 3. CDR1 is SGDLS and CDR2 is YYNGEE in the germline V gene. CDR3 amino acids: CASSARTGTGELFF. The DNA of the CDR3 is TGTGCCAGCAGCGCCAGGACAGGGACCGGGGAGCTGTTTTTT.

V and J are TRBV12-2 and TRBJ1-5; the table's TRBD1 call for D was not verified on the DNA. TRBV12-2 is a known pseudogene. This CDR3 comprises 13 residues. The CDR3 coding sequence is TGTGCAAGTCGTCCTATTAAGACAGCACCTCTGCATTTT. It yields the protein CASRPIKTAPLHF.

This chain links TRBV12-5 with TRBJ1-1; D is perhaps TRBD1 (6 bases). This CDR3 spans 13 amino acids. Trimming stripped 1 base from V and 4 bases from J, with 7 bases between. The germline CDR1 and CDR2 sequences are LGHNT and FRNRAP. Here the CDR3 DNA reads TGTGCTAGTGGTTTGGAAGGGGGCACTGAAGCTTTCTTT. This encodes CASGLEGGTEAFF.

The chain links TRBV20-1 to TRBJ2-3; perhaps TRBD2 as D (5 bases). Germline V gene data show CDR1 as DFQATT and CDR2 as SNEGSKA (reference sequence). Trimming pared 3 bases from V and 0 bases from J, leaving 10 bases between. This CDR3 comprises 14 residues. As DNA, the CDR3 is TGCAGTGCTAGTGGGCTAGCTAGCACAGATACGCAGTATTTT. Encoded protein: CSASGLASTDTQYF.

The chain recombines TRBV7-3 with TRBJ2-1, with a weak D call TRBD2 (6 bases). The V gene lost 2 bases and the J gene lost 5 bases, with 13 bases spanning the gap. Germline V gene sequence: CDR1 SGHTA, CDR2 FQGTGA. The CDR3 contains 15 residues. CDR3 sequence: CASSLGTSLHNEQFF. CDR3 sequence (DNA): TGTGCCAGCAGCTTAGGGACTTCTCTTCACAATGAGCAGTTCTTC.

The chain links TRBV18 to TRBJ1-1; D unresolved. Per germline, CDR1 KGHSH and CDR2 LQKENI. Between the trimmed V and J ends, which lost 2 bases and 4 bases, there was a span of 11 bases. The CDR3 contains 14 residues. The CDR3 spells CASSPNQRGTEAFF. The CDR3 DNA follows: TGTGCCAGCTCACCAAACCAGCGAGGCACTGAAGCTTTCTTT.

The chain links TRBV6-1 to TRBJ1-2; perhaps TRBD1 as D (6 bases). Between the trimmed V and J ends, which lost 3 bases and 4 bases, there was a span of 12 bases. This CDR3 comprises 14 residues. Germline CDR1 MNHNS, CDR2 SASEGT. Here the CDR3 reads CASSEDRGAYGYTF. The CDR3 nucleotides read TGTGCCAGCAGTGAGGACAGAGGGGCCTATGGCTACACCTTC.

The chain is built from TRBV6-2 or TRBV6-3 and TRBJ1-2, with D perhaps TRBD1 (6 bases). CDR1 and CDR2 from the germline V gene are MNHEY and SVGEGT. The CDR3 is made up of 15 amino acids. Trimming cost V 2 bases and J 0 bases, with 10 bases left between them. Here the CDR3 DNA reads TGTGCCAGCAGTTACCCGGGACAAGCTAACTATGGCTACACCTTC. Translation: CASSYPGQANYGYTF.

The J gene is TRBJ1-6, the V gene TRBV6-5; the D is unclear. Germline CDR1 and CDR2: MNHEY and SVGAGI. This CDR3 is 14 amino acids long. Trimming pared 6 bases from V and 10 bases from J, leaving 16 bases between. CDR3 protein: CASRRVYNASPLHF. The CDR3 DNA reads TGTGCCAGCAGACGAGTCTATAACGCCTCACCCCTCCACTTT.

J is TRBJ2-7 and V is TRBV11-3, with 9 nucleotides matching TRBD2. The CDR3 has 13 residues. Trimming took 5 bases from V and 5 from J; bases not matched to a gene: 4. Germline loops: CDR1 SGHNT, CDR2 YENEEA. CDR3 DNA: TGTGCCAGCAGCCCCGGACTAGCGAACGAGCAGTACTTC. Protein: CASSPGLANEQYF.

This rearrangement joins TRBV3-1 (or the pseudogene TRBV3-2) to TRBJ2-7; TRBD1 aligns across 9 bases. The CDR3 extends over 14 amino acids. Trimming took 5 bases from V and 3 from J; bases not matched to a gene: 5. Germline assignment: CDR1 LGHDT and CDR2 YNNKEL (reference sequence). CDR3: CASSIGQGNYEQYF. The DNA of the CDR3 is TGTGCCAGCAGCATCGGACAGGGGAACTACGAGCAGTACTTC.

The sample holds a few counts of this clone. V and J are TRBV5-1 and TRBJ1-1; TRBD1 agrees at 7 bases. Germline assignment: CDR1 SGHRS and CDR2 YFSETQ. The CDR3 is 14 amino acids. With V trimmed by 5 bases and J by 0 bases, 4 bases remained unmatched. CDR3 bases: TGCGCCAGCAGTTGGGGACAGATGAACACTGAAGCTTTCTTT. It specifies CASSWGQMNTEAFF.

The V call is TRBV18, the J call TRBJ2-1; 10 bases agree with TRBD2. The length of the CDR3 is 14 residues. In germline, CDR1 is KGHSH, CDR2 LQKENI. The V and J ends lost 4 bases and 8 bases, in that order; junction bases with no gene match: 5. The DNA of the CDR3 is TGTGCCAGCTCACGGGGACTAGCGAGTGATGAGCAGTTCTTC. Its translation is CASSRGLASDEQFF.

This chain uses TRBV13 with TRBJ1-5; maybe TRBD1 (5 bases). CDR1 is PRHDT and CDR2 is FYEKMQ in the germline V gene (reference sequence). V was cut by 0 bases and J by 2 bases, with 5 bases left in between. This CDR3 is built from 14 residues. The CDR3: CASSLGQGNQPQHF. CDR3 nucleotides: TGTGCCAGCAGCTTAGGACAGGGCAATCAGCCCCAGCATTTT.

The CDR3 nucleotides are TGTGCCAGCTCTAATACTCAGGGCCCTTATAATTCACCCCTCCACTTT. The encoded protein is CASSNTQGPYNSPLHF. This sequence joins TRBV18 and TRBJ1-6, with D possibly matching TRBD1 (5 bases). This CDR3 contains 16 residues. Germline CDR1 is KGHSH and CDR2 is LQKENI. The ends were cut back, 6 bases at V and 4 bases at J, with 16 bases in the middle.

J is TRBJ1-2 and V is TRBV27; D gene ambiguous. Germline CDR1 is MNHEY and CDR2 is SMNVEV (reference sequence). Trimming took 3 bases from V and 4 from J, leaving 9 bases between them. The CDR3 consists of 13 residues. CDR3 residues: CASSLGGLYGYTF. Here the CDR3 DNA reads TGTGCCAGCAGTTTGGGCGGACTCTATGGCTACACCTTC.

CDR3 in DNA: TGTGCCAGCAGCCGAGTTTCTGGAAACACCATATATTTT. It translates to CASSRVSGNTIYF. V usage is TRBV7-3 and J usage is TRBJ1-3, with D hard to call. Trimming shortened V by 5 bases and J by 1 base, and 6 bases separated the two germline ends. Germline loops: CDR1 SGHTA, CDR2 FQGTGA. The CDR3 covers 13 residues.

J is TRBJ1-2 and V is TRBV29-1, with 11 nucleotides matching TRBD1. CDR3 length: 13 amino acids. The germline CDR1 and CDR2 sequences are SQVTM and ANQGSEA. V lost 6 bases to trimming and J lost 7 bases; unmatched junction nucleotides: 7. CDR3: CSVLPGQGVGYTF. The CDR3 region has the DNA TGCAGCGTGTTACCGGGACAGGGGGTTGGCTACACCTTC.

The V gene is TRBV5-1, the J gene TRBJ1-1; 11 bases agree with TRBD1. V shed 0 bases and J 2 bases; nucleotides not matched to a gene: 0. The CDR3 sequence is 15 residues long. Germline loops: CDR1 SGHRS, CDR2 YFSETQ. This chain's CDR3 is CASSLGTGGNTEAFF. DNA of the CDR3: TGCGCCAGCAGCTTGGGGACAGGGGGCAACACTGAAGCTTTCTTT.

The chain combines TRBV10-2 with TRBJ1-2, with D unresolved. Germline V gene lookup returns CDR1 WSHSY and CDR2 SAAADI. There are 19 residues in the CDR3. V gave up 0 bases and J gave up 1 base, with 21 bases separating them. The CDR3 sequence: CASSESVVSAGAFNYGYTF. CDR3 bases: TGCGCCAGCAGTGAGTCAGTAGTTTCGGCAGGTGCTTTTAACTATGGCTACACCTTC.

A single count supports this clone. The chain uses TRBV9 and TRBJ2-1, with 13 bases fitting TRBD2. Germline assignment: CDR1 SGDLS and CDR2 YYNGEE. J was trimmed by 4 bases and V by 4 bases; bases with no gene match: 8. This CDR3 has 17 residues. The CDR3 here is CASSTRLAGGSYNEQFF. Here the CDR3 DNA reads TGTGCCAGCAGCACCCGACTAGCGGGGGGTAGTTACAATGAGCAGTTCTTC.

The chain recombines TRBV7-2 with TRBJ2-1, with 9 nucleotides matching TRBD1. Germline V gene data show CDR1 as SGHTA and CDR2 as FQGNSA. J lost 14 bases, V lost 5 bases, and 10 bases had no gene match. The CDR3 runs 13 residues. The CDR3: CASSPQGTGFEFF. The CDR3 nucleotides are TGTGCCAGCAGCCCACAAGGGACAGGGTTCGAGTTCTTC.

The J gene is TRBJ2-3, the V gene TRBV30, with TRBD2 identical over 7 bases. The CDR3 loop spans 14 amino acids. V lost 4 bases, J lost 4 bases, and 8 bases stayed unmatched. Germline CDR1 reads GTSNPN; CDR2 reads SVGIG (reference sequence). The CDR3 is CAWINPRGSDTQYF. DNA for the CDR3: TGTGCCTGGATAAACCCGCGGGGGTCAGATACGCAGTATTTT.

The chain joins TRBV7-9 to TRBJ2-7; TRBD1 agrees at 9 bases. Trimming at V came to 5 bases and at J to 2 bases, leaving 10 bases not matched to a gene. CDR1 and CDR2 from the germline V gene are SEHNR and FQNEAQ (reference sequence). The CDR3 has 16 residues. The CDR3 DNA is TGTGCCAGCAGCCCTTCCTCCGGGACAGGGACCTACGAGCAGTACTTC. This codes for CASSPSSGTGTYEQYF. Complete variable domain (other parts from reference TRBV7-9 and TRBJ2-7): DTGVSQNPRHKITKRGQNVTFRCDPISEHNRLYWYRQTLGQGPEFLTYFQNEAQLEKSRLLSDRFSAERPKGSFSTLEIQRTEQGDSAMYLCASSPSSGTGTYEQYFGPGTRLTVT.

This chain connects TRBV6-5 to TRBJ2-6, with D perhaps TRBD1 (5 bases). Trimming took 2 bases from V and 1 from J, leaving 9 bases between them. CDR3 length equals 16 residues. Germline V gene data show CDR1 as MNHEY and CDR2 as SVGAGI. The DNA of the CDR3 is TGTGCCAGCAGTTACGCCAGGGAATCTGGGGCCAACGTCCTGACTTTC. It translates to CASSYARESGANVLTF.

This clone was observed once. The chain couples TRBV6-5 to TRBJ2-1; 10 bases align to TRBD1. The V gene's germline CDR1 is MNHEY and CDR2 SVGAGI. The CDR3 has 11 residues. After removal of 6 bases from V and 14 bases from J, the junction contained 4 bases not matched to a gene. The CDR3 region has the DNA TGTGCCAGCAGCTTAGGGACAGGGGAGTTCTTC. This gives the protein CASSLGTGEFF.

V usage is TRBV18 and J usage is TRBJ1-2; D is possibly TRBD1 (6 bases). Germline CDR1 is KGHSH and CDR2 is LQKENI. The germline V and J ends were trimmed by 1 base and 5 bases, with 11 bases remaining between them. This CDR3 has 14 amino acids. The DNA of the CDR3 is TGTGCCAGCTCACCACGGGGGCCCTTGTATGGCTACACCTTC. Translation gives CASSPRGPLYGYTF.

The CDR3 sequence: CASSLGRVDEQYF. The DNA for the CDR3 is TGCGCCAGCAGCTTAGGCAGGGTAGACGAGCAGTACTTC. The V call is TRBV5-1, the J call TRBJ2-7, with D possibly TRBD1 on 5 matching bases. This CDR3 has 13 residues. V lost 2 bases and J 5 bases, leaving 11 bases between the germline ends. The germline CDR1 and CDR2 sequences are SGHRS and YFSETQ.

The rearrangement joins TRBV11-3 to TRBJ2-3; the D gene is possibly TRBD2 (5 bases). The germline CDR1 and CDR2 sequences are SGHNT and YENEEA. This CDR3 has 14 residues. V was clipped by 8 bases and J by 5 bases, with 17 bases between them. DNA for the CDR3: TGTGCCAGCCACGGGGTGATGGCGAGAGATACGCAGTATTTT. It yields the protein CASHGVMARDTQYF.

This clone has just one count. The chain joins TRBV6-1 to TRBJ1-2, with 10 nucleotides matching TRBD1. V was pared by 2 bases and J by 3 bases, with 12 bases of the junction left unmatched. CDR3 size: 18 residues. Germline assignment: CDR1 MNHNS and CDR2 SASEGT. The CDR3 here is CASSEFSIGQGGDYGYTF. In DNA form, the CDR3 reads TGTGCCAGCAGTGAATTTAGTATCGGACAGGGGGGCGACTATGGCTACACCTTC.